The 7 T cell receptor beta chains reported below all come from one sample, sequenced in a study of CD8+CD57+ T cells in acquired aplastic anemia. CDR3 and TCR beta VDJ profiling relied on genomic DNA as the template. TCRdb analysed the reads with MiXCR anew, one entry per CDR3 protein. Of 150,000 to 200,000 distinct CDR3 sequences listed, 63% were seen once; the top ten hold less than 55%. Sequenced material: sorted CD4+, CD8+, or CD8+CD57+ T cells (not recorded which) from PBMCs. These receptors were obtained from a human donor in good health.

This rearrangement joins TRBV20-1 to TRBJ2-3; possibly TRBD2 for D (7 bases). V lost 2 bases to trimming and J lost 0 bases, with 15 bases between them. Germline lookup yields CDR1 DFQATT and CDR2 SNEGSKA (reference sequence). This CDR3 spans 16 amino acids. CDR3 nucleotides: TGCAGTGCTAGACAACTACAGGGACTAAGCACAGATACGCAGTATTTT. It codes for CSARQLQGLSTDTQYF.

Concerning this clonotype itself: No conserved phenylalanine or tryptophan ends this CDR3, so it is likely a read error. Because the CDR3's place on the DNA is in doubt, the DNA is left out and the CDR3 is given as listed by TCRdb. This chain links TRBV9 with TRBJ1-2. The CDR3 length is 8 residues, termini included. Germline CDR1 reads SGDLS; CDR2 reads YYNGEE. The CDR3 protein is CASSVRAG.

This clonotype has only one observation. The CDR3 nucleotides read TGCGCCAGCAGCAAGAACCCTAACCAAGAGACCCAGTACTTC. Protein: CASSKNPNQETQYF. The V and J genes are TRBV5-1 and TRBJ2-5; no clear D. The CDR3 consists of 14 residues. With 4 bases removed from V and 0 bases from J, the gap between germline ends came to 10 bases. Germline V gives CDR1 SGHRS, CDR2 YFSETQ.

This clonotype was observed many times. The chain combines TRBV19 with TRBJ2-4, with no clear D. This CDR3 has 14 amino acids. Germline V gene data show CDR1 as LNHDA and CDR2 as SQIVND (reference sequence). Trimming took off 5 bases at V and 7 bases at J, with 15 bases between the two ends. The CDR3 spells CASSLGRASNIQYF. For the CDR3, the DNA is TGTGCCAGTAGTTTAGGTAGGGCTAGTAACATTCAGTACTTC.

In this sample, this clonotype turned up a few times. V gene TRBV27 combines with J gene TRBJ2-5, with TRBD2 matching over 13 bases. From germline, CDR1 is MNHEY and CDR2 SMNVEV (reference sequence). The junction had 4 bases not matched to a gene; V was cut back by 4 bases and J by 5 bases. This CDR3 is 15 amino acids long. CDR3 DNA: TGTGCCAGCAGTTCGGGACTAGCGGGATGGGAGACCCAGTACTTC. Protein sequence: CASSSGLAGWETQYF.

The chain carries TRBV7-3 and TRBJ2-7, with 8 bases aligning to TRBD2. This CDR3 spans 14 amino acids. Unmatched junction bases numbered 5, after V lost 3 bases and J lost 4 bases. Germline CDR1 and CDR2: SGHTA and FQGTGA. This chain's CDR3 is CASSFAGGEYEQYF. CDR3 in DNA: TGTGCCAGCAGCTTTGCGGGAGGTGAATACGAGCAGTACTTC.

V gene TRBV9 combines with J gene TRBJ1-5; D is unresolved. This CDR3 is built from 15 residues. Germline CDR1 reads SGDLS; CDR2 reads YYNGEE. Trimming left V 0 bases short and J 0 bases short, with 7 bases between. CDR3 loop: CASSVDGYSNQPQHF. In nucleotides, the CDR3 is TGTGCCAGCAGCGTAGATGGGTATAGCAATCAGCCCCAGCATTTT.